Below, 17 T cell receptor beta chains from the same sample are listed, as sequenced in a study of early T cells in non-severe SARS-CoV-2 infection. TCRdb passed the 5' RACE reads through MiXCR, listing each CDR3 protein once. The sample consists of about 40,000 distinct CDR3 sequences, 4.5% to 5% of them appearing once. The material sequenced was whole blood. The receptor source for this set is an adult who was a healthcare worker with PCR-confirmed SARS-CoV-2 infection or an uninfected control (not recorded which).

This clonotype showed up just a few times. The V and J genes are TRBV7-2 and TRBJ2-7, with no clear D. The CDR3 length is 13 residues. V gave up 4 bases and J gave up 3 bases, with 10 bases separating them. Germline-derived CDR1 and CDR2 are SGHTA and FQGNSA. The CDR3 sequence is CASSSPNNYEQYF. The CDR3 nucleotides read TGTGCCAGCAGCTCCCCGAACAACTACGAGCAGTACTTC.

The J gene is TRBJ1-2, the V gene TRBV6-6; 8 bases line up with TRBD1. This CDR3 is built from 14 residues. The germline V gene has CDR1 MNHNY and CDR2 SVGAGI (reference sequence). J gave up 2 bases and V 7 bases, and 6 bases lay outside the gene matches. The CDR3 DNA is TGTGCCAGCATACCGGGACAGGAGAACTATGGCTACACCTTC. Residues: CASIPGQENYGYTF.

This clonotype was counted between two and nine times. Written as DNA, the CDR3 is TGTGCCAGTAGTATAGCCGGGACGGAGCTGCCCCAGCATTTT. The encoded protein is CASSIAGTELPQHF. The V call is TRBV19, the J call TRBJ1-5, with D possibly being TRBD1 (5 bases). The CDR3 has 14 amino acids. The germline V and J ends were trimmed by 1 base and 9 bases, with 13 bases remaining between them. Germline V gene lookup returns CDR1 LNHDA and CDR2 SQIVND (reference sequence).

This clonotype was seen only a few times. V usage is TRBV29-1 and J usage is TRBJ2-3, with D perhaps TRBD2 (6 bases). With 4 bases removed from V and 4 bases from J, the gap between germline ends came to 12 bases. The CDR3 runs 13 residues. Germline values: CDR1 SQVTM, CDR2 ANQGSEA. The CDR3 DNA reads TGCAGCGTTGGGAGGGGCGGTGCAGATACGCAGTATTTT. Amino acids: CSVGRGGADTQYF.

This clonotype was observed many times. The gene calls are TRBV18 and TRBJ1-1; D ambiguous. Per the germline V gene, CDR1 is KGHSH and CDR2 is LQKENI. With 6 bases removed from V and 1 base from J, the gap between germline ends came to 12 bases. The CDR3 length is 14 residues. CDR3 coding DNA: TGTGCCAGCTCGTGGAGGGAAGAGAACACTGAAGCTTTCTTT. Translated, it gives CASSWREENTEAFF.

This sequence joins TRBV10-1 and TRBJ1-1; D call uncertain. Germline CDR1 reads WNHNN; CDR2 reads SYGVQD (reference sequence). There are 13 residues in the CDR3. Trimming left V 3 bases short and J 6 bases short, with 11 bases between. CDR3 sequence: CASSDPVAAEAFF. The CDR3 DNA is TGCGCCAGCAGTGACCCTGTGGCCGCTGAAGCTTTCTTT.

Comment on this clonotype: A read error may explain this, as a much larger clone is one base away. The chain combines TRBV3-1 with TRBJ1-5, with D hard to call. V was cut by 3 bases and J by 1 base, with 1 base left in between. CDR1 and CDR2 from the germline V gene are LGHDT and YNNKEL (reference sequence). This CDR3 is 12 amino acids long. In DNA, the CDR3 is TGTGCCAGCAGCCAGAGCAATCAGCCCCAGCATTTT. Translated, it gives CASSQSNQPQHF.

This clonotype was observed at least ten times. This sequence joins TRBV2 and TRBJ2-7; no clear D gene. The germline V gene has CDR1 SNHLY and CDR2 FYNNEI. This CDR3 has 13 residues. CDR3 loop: CAITLGGSYEQYF. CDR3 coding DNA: TGTGCAATAACCCTGGGCGGTTCCTACGAGCAGTACTTC.

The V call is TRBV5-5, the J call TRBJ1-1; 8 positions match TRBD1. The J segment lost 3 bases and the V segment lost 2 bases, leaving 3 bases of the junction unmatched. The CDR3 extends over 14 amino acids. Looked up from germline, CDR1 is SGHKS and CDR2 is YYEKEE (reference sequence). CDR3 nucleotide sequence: TGTGCCAGCAGCTTTATGGACAGGGACACTGAAGCTTTCTTT. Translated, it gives CASSFMDRDTEAFF. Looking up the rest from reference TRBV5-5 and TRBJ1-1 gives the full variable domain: DAGVTQSPTHLIKTRGQQVTLRCSPISGHKSVSWYQQVLGQGPQFIFQYYEKEERGRGNFPDRFSARQFPNYSSELNVNALLLGDSALYLCASSFMDRDTEAFFGQGTRLTVV.

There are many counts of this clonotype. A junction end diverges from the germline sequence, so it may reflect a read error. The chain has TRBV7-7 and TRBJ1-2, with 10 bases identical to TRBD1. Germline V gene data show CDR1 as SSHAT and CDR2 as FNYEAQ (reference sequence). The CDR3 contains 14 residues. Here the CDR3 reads CASSLRDRGGGYTF. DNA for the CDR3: TGTGCTAGCAGCTTAAGGGACAGGGGTGGAGGCTACACCTTC.

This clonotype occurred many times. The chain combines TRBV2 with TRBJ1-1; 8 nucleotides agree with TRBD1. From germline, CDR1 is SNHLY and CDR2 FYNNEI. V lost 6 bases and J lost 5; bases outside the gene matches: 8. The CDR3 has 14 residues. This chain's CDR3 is CASSLTGGETEAFF. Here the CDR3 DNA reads TGTGCCAGCAGCTTAACAGGGGGTGAAACTGAAGCTTTCTTT.

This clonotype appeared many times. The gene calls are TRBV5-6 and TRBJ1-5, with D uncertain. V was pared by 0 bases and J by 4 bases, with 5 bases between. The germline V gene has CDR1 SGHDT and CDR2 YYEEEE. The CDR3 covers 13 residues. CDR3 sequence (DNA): TGTGCCAGCAGCTTGGGGCTAAATCAGCCCCAGCATTTT. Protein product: CASSLGLNQPQHF.

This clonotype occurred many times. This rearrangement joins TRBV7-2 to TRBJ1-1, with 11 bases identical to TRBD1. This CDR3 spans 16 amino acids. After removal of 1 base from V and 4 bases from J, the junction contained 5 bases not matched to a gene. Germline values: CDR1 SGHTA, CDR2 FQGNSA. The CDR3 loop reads CASSLVAGTGGTEAFF. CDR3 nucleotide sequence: TGTGCCAGCAGCTTAGTCGCCGGGACAGGGGGCACTGAAGCTTTCTTT.

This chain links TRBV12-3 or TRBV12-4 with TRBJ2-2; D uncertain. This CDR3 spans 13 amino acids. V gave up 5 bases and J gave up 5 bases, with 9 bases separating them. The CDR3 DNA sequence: TGTGCCAGCAGTGTGTCCGGAACCGGGGAGCTGTTTTTT. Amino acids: CASSVSGTGELFF.

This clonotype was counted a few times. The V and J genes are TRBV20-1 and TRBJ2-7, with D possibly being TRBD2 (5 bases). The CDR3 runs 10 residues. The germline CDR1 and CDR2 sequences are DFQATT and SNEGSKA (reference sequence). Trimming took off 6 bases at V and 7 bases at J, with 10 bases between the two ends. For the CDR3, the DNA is TGCAGTGCCCGATCGGGGGAGCAGTACTTC. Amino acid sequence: CSARSGEQYF.

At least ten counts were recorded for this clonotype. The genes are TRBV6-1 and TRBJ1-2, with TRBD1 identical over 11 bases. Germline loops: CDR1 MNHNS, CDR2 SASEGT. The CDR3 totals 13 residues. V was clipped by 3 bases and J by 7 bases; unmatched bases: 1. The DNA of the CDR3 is TGTGCCAGCAGTGAGGACAGGGGGCTTGGCTACACCTTC. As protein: CASSEDRGLGYTF.

CDR3 sequence: CAWSGQGPGANVLTF. CDR3 sequence (DNA): TGTGCCTGGAGTGGACAGGGCCCTGGGGCCAACGTCCTGACTTTC. The chain links TRBV30 to TRBJ2-6; 7 bases are a match to TRBD1. J was trimmed by 2 bases and V by 1 base; bases with no gene match: 2. The germline CDR1 and CDR2 sequences are GTSNPN and SVGIG (reference sequence). The CDR3 runs 15 residues.